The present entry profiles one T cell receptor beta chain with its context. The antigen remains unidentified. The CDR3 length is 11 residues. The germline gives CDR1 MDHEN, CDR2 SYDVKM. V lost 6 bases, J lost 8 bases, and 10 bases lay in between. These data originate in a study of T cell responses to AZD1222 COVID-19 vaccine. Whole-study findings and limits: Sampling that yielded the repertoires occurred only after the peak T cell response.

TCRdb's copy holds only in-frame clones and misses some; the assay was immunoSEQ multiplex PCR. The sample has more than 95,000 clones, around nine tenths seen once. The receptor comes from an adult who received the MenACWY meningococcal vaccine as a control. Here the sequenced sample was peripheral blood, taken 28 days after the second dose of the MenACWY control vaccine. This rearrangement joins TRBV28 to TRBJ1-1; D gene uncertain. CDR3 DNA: TGTGCCAGCAGGAGCAGATCCGAAGCTTTCTTT. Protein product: CASRSRSEAFF.